This T cell receptor (beta chain) appears in the sequencing data of a study of PD-L1 blockade in urothelial cancer. Overall study: Patients had received 0 to 3 prior chemotherapy regimens.

Patients were diagnosed with urothelial carcinoma, either locally advanced or metastatic. Per patient, between 1 and 8 samples were collected at pretreatment and on-treatment time points. The germline V and J ends were trimmed by 5 bases and 7 bases, with 24 bases remaining between them. In germline, CDR1 is SGHVS, CDR2 FQNEAQ. The CDR3 length is 17 residues. Here immunoSEQ multiplex PCR was the method, and the copy in TCRdb shows in-frame clones only, minus some. Of tens of thousands of clones in the sample, more than 75% were seen once. The source is a man aged 60 to 69 with urothelial cancer. The material sequenced was PBMCs, taken around atezolizumab (anti-PD-L1) treatment. The chain is built from TRBV7-8 and TRBJ2-1, with a tentative D call TRBD2 (6 bases). The CDR3: CASSAQSGLYLGNEQFF. The CDR3 region has the DNA TGTGCCAGCAGCGCACAATCGGGACTCTACCTCGGGAATGAGCAGTTCTTC.